The 6 T cell receptor beta chains given below trace back to one sample, sequenced in a study of beta chain features in type 1 diabetes. Reverse transcribing all isolated RNA meant expressed TCRB transcripts were sequenced. Repertoires were generated with immunoSEQ multiplex PCR, while TCRdb's copy carries only in-frame clones and drops some. In the table there are 640,000 or so clones, 10% to 15% of which are singletons. No antigen has been assigned to these receptors. Findings and caveats of the study: For Type 1 diabetes patients, all four CD4+ subsets carried TCRB CDR3s that were moderately but significantly shorter.

What was sequenced was naive CD4+ T cells from blood. Receptor source: a man aged 18 to 29 with type 1 diabetes.

This clone was recorded a few times. The chain recombines TRBV5-6 with TRBJ1-3; D gene uncertain. CDR1 SGHDT and CDR2 YYEEEE come from the germline V gene. This CDR3 contains 16 residues. V dropped 3 bases and J dropped 0 bases, with 13 bases sitting between them. The CDR3 DNA reads TGTGCCAGCAGCTCCGACCTGAATTACTCTGGAAACACCATATATTTT. It encodes CASSSDLNYSGNTIYF.

V and J are TRBV19 and TRBJ2-7, with D tentatively TRBD2 (7 bases). CDR3 length: 12 residues. CDR1 and CDR2 (germline): LNHDA, SQIVND (reference sequence). Deletions cut 6 bases from V and 2 bases from J, with 8 bases between. The CDR3 region has the DNA TGTGCCAGTAGCGGGGGGCCCTACGAGCAGTACTTC. Amino acid sequence: CASSGGPYEQYF.

This clone has just a few counts. The chain uses TRBV19 and TRBJ1-2, with TRBD1 identical over 7 bases. In germline, CDR1 is LNHDA, CDR2 SQIVND (reference sequence). With V trimmed by 5 bases and J by 4 bases, 10 bases remained unmatched. The CDR3 totals 15 residues. The CDR3 spells CASSARDSGFYGYTF. The CDR3 nucleotides read TGTGCCAGTAGTGCCCGGGACAGCGGCTTCTATGGCTACACCTTC. Drawing the rest from reference TRBV19 and TRBJ1-2, the complete variable domain is DGGITQSPKYLFRKEGQNVTLSCEQNLNHDAMYWYRQDPGQGLRLIYYSQIVNDFQKGDIAEGYSVSREKKESFPLTVTSAQKNPTAFYLCASSARDSGFYGYTFGSGTRLTVV.

The chain uses TRBV7-9 and TRBJ2-7, with a tentative D call TRBD1 (6 bases). CDR1 and CDR2 (germline): SEHNR, FQNEAQ (reference sequence). The V end was cut by 4 bases, the J end by 4 bases, with 14 bases between. This CDR3 spans 14 amino acids. The CDR3 DNA follows: TGTGCCAGCAGCTCTCAGGGGAGTTGGTACGAGCAGTACTTC. Residues: CASSSQGSWYEQYF.

Only a few counts were recorded for this clone. The chain employs TRBV7-9 and TRBJ2-4; possible D gene TRBD1, 6 bases. This CDR3 has 13 amino acids. Deletions cut 5 bases from V and 8 bases from J, with 13 bases between. CDR1 and CDR2 from the germline V gene are SEHNR and FQNEAQ (reference sequence). CDR3 amino acids: CASSPEGVYIQYF. CDR3 DNA: TGTGCCAGCAGCCCAGAGGGGGTTTACATTCAGTACTTC.

The chain has TRBV30 and TRBJ2-5; weak D call: TRBD1 (5 bases). The ends were cut back, 3 bases at V and 3 bases at J, with 11 bases in the middle. The CDR3 contains 13 residues. Germline V gives CDR1 GTSNPN, CDR2 SVGIG (reference sequence). The CDR3 nucleotides are TGTGCCTGGAGGGTGGGCAGGGAAGAGACCCAGTACTTC. Translating gives CAWRVGREETQYF.